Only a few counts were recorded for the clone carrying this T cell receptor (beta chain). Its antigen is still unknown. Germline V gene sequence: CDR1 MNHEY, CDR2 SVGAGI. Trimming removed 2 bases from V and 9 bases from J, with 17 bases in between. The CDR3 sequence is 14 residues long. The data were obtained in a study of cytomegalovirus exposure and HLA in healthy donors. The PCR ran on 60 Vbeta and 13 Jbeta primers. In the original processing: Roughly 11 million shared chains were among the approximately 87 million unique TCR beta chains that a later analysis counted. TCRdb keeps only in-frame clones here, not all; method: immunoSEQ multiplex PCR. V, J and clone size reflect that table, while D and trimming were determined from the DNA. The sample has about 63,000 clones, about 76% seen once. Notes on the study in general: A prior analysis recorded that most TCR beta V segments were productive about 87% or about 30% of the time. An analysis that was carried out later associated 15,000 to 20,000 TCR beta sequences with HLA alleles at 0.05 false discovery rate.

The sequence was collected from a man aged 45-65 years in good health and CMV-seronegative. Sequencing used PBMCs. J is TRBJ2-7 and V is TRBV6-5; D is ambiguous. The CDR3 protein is CASSYGLSPRRQYF. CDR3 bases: TGTGCCAGCAGTTACGGTCTTTCCCCCCGCAGGCAGTACTTC.